Presented here are 15 T cell receptor beta chains from one specimen sequenced in a study of siplizumab effects on memory and regulatory T cells. Sequencing used immunoSEQ multiplex PCR; TCRdb keeps in-frame clones, though not all of them. The table has around 100,000 clones, over 85% seen once. The specimen sequenced was non-Treg CD4+ T cells sorted from blood. These receptors came from a human donor in good health.

This clone is a singleton in its sample. The chain combines TRBV7-2 with TRBJ2-7; D gene unclear. The ends were cut back, 5 bases at V and 11 bases at J, with 16 bases in the middle. This CDR3 comprises 12 residues. CDR1 and CDR2 from the germline V gene are SGHTA and FQGNSA. CDR3 nucleotide sequence: TGTGCCAGCAGCCTAGGATATCGGGCCAAGTACTTC. It translates to CASSLGYRAKYF.

The sample holds one count of this clone. CDR3: CASSPGLADTDTQYF. The CDR3 DNA reads TGTGCCAGCAGTCCGGGACTAGCGGACACAGATACGCAGTATTTT. The J gene is TRBJ2-3, the V gene TRBV28; 11 nucleotides match TRBD2. The ends lost 5 bases at V and 2 bases at J; junction bases unmatched: 3. There are 15 residues in the CDR3. CDR1 and CDR2 (germline): MDHEN, SYDVKM.

The genes are TRBV5-1 and TRBJ2-6; no reliable D call. V was trimmed by 4 bases and J by 4 bases, leaving 9 bases between them. CDR1 is SGHRS, CDR2 YFSETQ, per germline. CDR3 size: 14 residues. The CDR3 loop reads CASSPPVGANVLTF. The DNA for the CDR3 is TGCGCCAGCAGCCCCCCTGTGGGGGCCAACGTCCTGACTTTC.

The J gene is TRBJ2-1, the V gene TRBV9, with TRBD1 matching 7 bases. The V gene's germline CDR1 is SGDLS and CDR2 YYNGEE. The CDR3 contains 16 residues. V dropped 0 bases and J dropped 6; count of bases not matched to a gene: 9. Here the CDR3 DNA reads TGTGCCAGCAGCGTAGGGGACAGTTTAAGGAGCAATGAGCAGTTCTTC. This translates into CASSVGDSLRSNEQFF.

V and J are TRBV5-4 and TRBJ1-2, with D possibly matching TRBD1 (5 bases). In germline, CDR1 is SGHNT, CDR2 YYREEE (reference sequence). V lost 0 bases and J 4 bases, leaving 13 bases between the germline ends. The CDR3 totals 15 residues. CDR3 protein: CASSLDRGPRYGYTF. For the CDR3, the DNA is TGTGCCAGCAGCTTGGATAGGGGCCCACGCTATGGCTACACCTTC.

The chain employs TRBV7-9 and TRBJ2-7, with D uncertain. Germline V CDR1 and CDR2: SEHNR, FQNEAQ (reference sequence). V was pared by 1 base and J by 3 bases, with 16 bases between. This CDR3 spans 16 amino acids. The CDR3 protein is CASSLDLGRGNYEQYF. CDR3 sequence (DNA): TGTGCCAGCAGCTTAGATCTCGGCAGAGGAAACTACGAGCAGTACTTC.

The chain carries TRBV5-1 and TRBJ2-1; D may be TRBD1 or TRBD2 (5 bases each). The germline gives CDR1 SGHRS, CDR2 YFSETQ. V was cut by 0 bases and J by 5 bases, with 9 bases left in between. This CDR3 contains 14 residues. The CDR3 DNA is TGCGCCAGCAGCTTGGAACGGGGCAACAATGAGCAGTTCTTC. Its translation: CASSLERGNNEQFF.

This chain links TRBV5-4 with TRBJ2-3, with 9 bases matching TRBD1. The germline V gene has CDR1 SGHNT and CDR2 YYREEE (reference sequence). CDR3 length equals 15 residues. V was pared by 4 bases and J by 4 bases, with 7 bases of the junction left unmatched. The CDR3 sequence is CASSLGQGGPDTQYF. The DNA for the CDR3 is TGTGCCAGCAGCCTGGGACAGGGTGGACCAGATACGCAGTATTTT.

The CDR3 is CASSLSRPTPLSGELFF. The CDR3, as DNA: TGTGCCAGCAGCTTATCCCGTCCGACGCCCTTATCCGGGGAGCTGTTTTTT. This sequence joins TRBV11-3 and TRBJ2-2; D remains unclear. The CDR3 spans 17 residues. Trimming took off 2 bases at V and 6 bases at J, with 19 bases between the two ends. Germline lookup yields CDR1 SGHNT and CDR2 YENEEA.

This chain uses TRBV5-4 with TRBJ2-1; D may be TRBD1 or TRBD2 (6 bases each). With 4 bases removed from V and 2 bases from J, the gap between germline ends came to 16 bases. CDR1 and CDR2 from the germline V gene are SGHNT and YYREEE (reference sequence). The CDR3 length is 16 residues. CDR3 residues: CASSQGGSLTYNEQFF. The CDR3 bases are TGTGCCAGCAGCCAAGGGGGGTCTCTAACCTACAATGAGCAGTTCTTC.

The rearrangement joins TRBV5-1 to TRBJ1-4; 8 bases fit TRBD1. Germline values: CDR1 SGHRS, CDR2 YFSETQ. This CDR3 is built from 16 residues. Trimming removed 3 bases from V and 7 bases from J; junction bases left unmatched: 11. CDR3 protein: CASSSTSGGVREKLFF. The CDR3 DNA sequence: TGCGCCAGCAGCTCAACTTCAGGGGGCGTCCGTGAAAAACTGTTTTTT.

This clone has more than one count but fewer than ten. An end of the junction does not agree with germline; a read error may underlie this. The chain employs TRBV4-1 and TRBJ1-2, with unresolved D. Germline CDR1 and CDR2: MGHRA and YSYEKL. CDR3 length: 13 residues. The CDR3: CASSQEIHYGYTF. The CDR3 DNA reads as TGCGCCAGCAGTCAAGAAATCCACTATGGCTACACCTTC.

V gene TRBV28 combines with J gene TRBJ2-7, with D perhaps given as TRBD1 or TRBD2 (5 bases each). This CDR3 comprises 14 residues. The V end lost 7 bases, the J end lost 6 bases, and 19 bases lay between the germline ends. Germline lookup yields CDR1 MDHEN and CDR2 SYDVKM. The CDR3 reads CASTTGTRGIEQYF. CDR3 nucleotide sequence: TGTGCCAGCACGACCGGGACGCGAGGGATCGAGCAGTACTTC.

This clone was observed a few times. The chain is built from TRBV5-1 and TRBJ2-1; D perhaps matches TRBD1 (6 bases). Trimming removed 4 bases from V and 0 bases from J, with 8 bases in between. Per germline, CDR1 SGHRS and CDR2 YFSETQ. CDR3 size: 14 residues. CDR3 DNA: TGCGCCAGCAGCCCGGACAGCTCCTACAATGAGCAGTTCTTC. Translated: CASSPDSSYNEQFF.

The count of this clone is one. This rearrangement joins TRBV11-3 to TRBJ2-7, with 10 nucleotides matching TRBD1. The CDR3 has 14 residues. Losses at the gene ends were 4 bases for V and 4 bases for J; bases not matched to a gene: 4. Germline V gives CDR1 SGHNT, CDR2 YENEEA. The CDR3 bases are TGTGCCAGCAGCTCCGGGACAGGGGTGTACGAGCAGTACTTC. This codes for CASSSGTGVYEQYF.